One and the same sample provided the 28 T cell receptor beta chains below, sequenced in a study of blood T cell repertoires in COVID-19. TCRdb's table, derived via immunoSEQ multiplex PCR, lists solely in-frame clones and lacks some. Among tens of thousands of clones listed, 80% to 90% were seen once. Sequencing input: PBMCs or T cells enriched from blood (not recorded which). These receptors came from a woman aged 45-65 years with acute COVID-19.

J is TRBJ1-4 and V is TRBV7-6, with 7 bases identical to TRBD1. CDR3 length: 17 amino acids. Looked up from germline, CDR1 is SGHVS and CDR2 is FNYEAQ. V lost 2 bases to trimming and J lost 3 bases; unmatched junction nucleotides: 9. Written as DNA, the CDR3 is TGTGCCAGCAGCTTAAATCCCCACGGACAGGCTAATGAAAAACTGTTTTTT. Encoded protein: CASSLNPHGQANEKLFF.

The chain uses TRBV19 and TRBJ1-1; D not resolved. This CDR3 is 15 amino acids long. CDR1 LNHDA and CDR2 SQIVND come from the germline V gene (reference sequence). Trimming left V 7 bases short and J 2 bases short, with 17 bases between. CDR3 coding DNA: TGTGCCAGTAAACCCCCCAGGAAGGCAAACACTGAAGCTTTCTTT. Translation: CASKPPRKANTEAFF.

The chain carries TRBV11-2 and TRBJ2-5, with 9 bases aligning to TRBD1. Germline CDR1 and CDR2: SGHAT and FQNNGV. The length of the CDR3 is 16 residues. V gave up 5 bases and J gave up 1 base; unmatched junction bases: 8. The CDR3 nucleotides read TGTGCCAGCAGCAGCCGGGACAGGGCCACCCAAGAGACCCAGTACTTC. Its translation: CASSSRDRATQETQYF.

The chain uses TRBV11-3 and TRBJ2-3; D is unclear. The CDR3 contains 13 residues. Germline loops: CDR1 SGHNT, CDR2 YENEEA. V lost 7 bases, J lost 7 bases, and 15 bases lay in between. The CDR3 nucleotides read TGTGCCAGCACGGGTGCAGAGCAAAATACGCAGTATTTT. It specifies CASTGAEQNTQYF.

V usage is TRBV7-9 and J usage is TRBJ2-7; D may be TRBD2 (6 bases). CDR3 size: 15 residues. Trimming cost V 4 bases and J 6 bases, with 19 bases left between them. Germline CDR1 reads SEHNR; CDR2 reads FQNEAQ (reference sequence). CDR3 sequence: CASSSGTSIPLEQYF. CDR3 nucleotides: TGTGCCAGCAGCTCCGGGACTTCCATCCCACTCGAGCAGTACTTC.

The DNA of the CDR3 is TGTGCCTGGAGTAGAGTCAGGGGGCGCGGGGATGGCTACACCTTC. Translation gives CAWSRVRGRGDGYTF. V usage is TRBV30 and J usage is TRBJ1-2; TRBD1 agrees at 8 bases. The CDR3 runs 15 residues. Germline assignment: CDR1 GTSNPN and CDR2 SVGIG (reference sequence). V trimming: 2 bases; J trimming: 6 bases; junction bases outside the gene matches: 11.

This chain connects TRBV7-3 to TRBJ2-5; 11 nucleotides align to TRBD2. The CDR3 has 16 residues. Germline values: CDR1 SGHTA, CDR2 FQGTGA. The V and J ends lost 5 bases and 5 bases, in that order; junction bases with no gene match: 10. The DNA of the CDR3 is TGTGCCAGCAGCAAGGGGCTAGCGGGAGGTAGGGAGACCCAGTACTTC. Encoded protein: CASSKGLAGGRETQYF.

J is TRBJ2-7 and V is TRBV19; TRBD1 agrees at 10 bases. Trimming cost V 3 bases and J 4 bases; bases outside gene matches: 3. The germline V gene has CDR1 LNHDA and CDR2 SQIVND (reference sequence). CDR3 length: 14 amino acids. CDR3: CASSIRTGGYEQYF. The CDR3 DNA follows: TGTGCCAGTAGTATTCGGACAGGGGGTTACGAGCAGTACTTC.

Here the CDR3 reads CASSLGLAVSYEQYF. CDR3 nucleotides: TGTGCCAGCAGCCTGGGACTAGCGGTATCCTACGAGCAGTACTTC. The genes are TRBV7-2 and TRBJ2-7; 11 positions agree with TRBD2. Germline V gene data show CDR1 as SGHTA and CDR2 as FQGNSA. V lost 5 bases, J lost 1 base, and 4 bases stayed unmatched. The CDR3 totals 15 residues.

The CDR3 is CASSYSRWPGASGLNEQFF. The CDR3 bases are TGTGCCAGCAGTTACTCGAGGTGGCCGGGGGCTAGCGGCCTCAATGAGCAGTTCTTC. This chain connects TRBV6-2 or TRBV6-3 to TRBJ2-1; the D gene is possibly TRBD2 (7 bases). Germline-derived CDR1 and CDR2 are MNHEY and SVGEGT. This CDR3 comprises 19 residues. The ends were cut back, 0 bases at V and 6 bases at J, with 24 bases in the middle.

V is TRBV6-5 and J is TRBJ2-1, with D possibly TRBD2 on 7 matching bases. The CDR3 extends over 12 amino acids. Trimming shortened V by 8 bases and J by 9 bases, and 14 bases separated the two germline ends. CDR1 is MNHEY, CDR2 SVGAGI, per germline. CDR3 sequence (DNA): TGTGCCAGCTTGGGGGGGCTGGGTGAGCAGTTCTTC. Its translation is CASLGGLGEQFF.

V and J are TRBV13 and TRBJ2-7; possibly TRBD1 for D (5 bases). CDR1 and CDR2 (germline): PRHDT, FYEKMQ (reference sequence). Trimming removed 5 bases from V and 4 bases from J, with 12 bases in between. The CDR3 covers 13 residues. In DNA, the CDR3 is TGTGCCAGCAGCAAGAGCCCAGGGTACGAGCAGTACTTC. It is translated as CASSKSPGYEQYF.

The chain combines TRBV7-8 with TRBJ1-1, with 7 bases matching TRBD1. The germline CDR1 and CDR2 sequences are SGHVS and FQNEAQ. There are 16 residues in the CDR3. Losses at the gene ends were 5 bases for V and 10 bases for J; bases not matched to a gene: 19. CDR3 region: CASSPRQGSGQFGAFF. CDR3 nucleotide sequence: TGTGCCAGCAGCCCTAGACAGGGCTCCGGACAGTTTGGAGCTTTCTTT. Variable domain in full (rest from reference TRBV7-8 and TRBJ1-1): GAGVSQSPRYKVAKRGQDVALRCDPISGHVSLFWYQQALGQGPEFLTYFQNEAQLDKSGLPSDRFFAERPEGSVSTLKIQRTQQEDSAVYLCASSPRQGSGQFGAFFGQGTRLTVV.

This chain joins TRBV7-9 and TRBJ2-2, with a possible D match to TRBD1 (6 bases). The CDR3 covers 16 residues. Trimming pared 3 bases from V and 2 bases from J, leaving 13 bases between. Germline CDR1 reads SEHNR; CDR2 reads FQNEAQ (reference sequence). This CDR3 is CASSLVRQVNTGELFF. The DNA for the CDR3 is TGTGCCAGCAGCTTGGTGAGACAGGTTAACACCGGGGAGCTGTTTTTT.

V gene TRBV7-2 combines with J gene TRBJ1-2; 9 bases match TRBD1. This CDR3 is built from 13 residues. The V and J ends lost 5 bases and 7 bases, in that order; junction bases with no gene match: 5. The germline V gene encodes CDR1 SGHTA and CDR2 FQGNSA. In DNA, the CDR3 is TGTGCCAGCAGCCGGGACAGGGAGAGTGGCTACACCTTC. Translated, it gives CASSRDRESGYTF.

The CDR3 nucleotides read TGTGCCAGCTCACCCAGGACAGGGGGCCTGAGCTCTGGAAACACCATATATTTT. The encoded protein is CASSPRTGGLSSGNTIYF. This chain joins TRBV18 and TRBJ1-3, with 11 bases lining up with TRBD1. This CDR3 is 18 amino acids long. V lost 3 bases to trimming and J lost 0 bases; unmatched junction nucleotides: 7. Per germline, CDR1 KGHSH and CDR2 LQKENI.

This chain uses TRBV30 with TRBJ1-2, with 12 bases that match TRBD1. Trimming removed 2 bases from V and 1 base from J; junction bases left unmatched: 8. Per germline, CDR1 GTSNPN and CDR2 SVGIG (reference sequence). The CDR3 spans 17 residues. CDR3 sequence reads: CAWSTGTGGSINYGYTF. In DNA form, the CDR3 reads TGTGCCTGGAGTACCGGGACAGGGGGCTCTATTAACTATGGCTACACCTTC.

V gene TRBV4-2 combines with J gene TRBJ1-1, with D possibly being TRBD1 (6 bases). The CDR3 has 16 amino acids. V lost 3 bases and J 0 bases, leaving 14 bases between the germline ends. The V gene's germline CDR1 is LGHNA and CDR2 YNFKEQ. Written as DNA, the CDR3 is TGTGCCAGCAGCCAGGACAGATCCTCCGTGAACACTGAAGCTTTCTTT. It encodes CASSQDRSSVNTEAFF.

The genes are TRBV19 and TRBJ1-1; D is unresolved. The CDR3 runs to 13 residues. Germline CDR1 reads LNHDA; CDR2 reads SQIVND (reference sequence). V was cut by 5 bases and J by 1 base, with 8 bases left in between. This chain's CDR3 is CASSPPGNTEAFF. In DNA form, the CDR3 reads TGTGCCAGTAGTCCCCCAGGGAACACTGAAGCTTTCTTT.

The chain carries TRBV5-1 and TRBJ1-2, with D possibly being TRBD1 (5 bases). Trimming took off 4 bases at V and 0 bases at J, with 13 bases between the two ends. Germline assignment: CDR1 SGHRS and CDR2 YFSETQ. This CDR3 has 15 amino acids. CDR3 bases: TGCGCCAGCAGCGGCGGGACGGTTACTAACTATGGCTACACCTTC. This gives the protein CASSGGTVTNYGYTF.

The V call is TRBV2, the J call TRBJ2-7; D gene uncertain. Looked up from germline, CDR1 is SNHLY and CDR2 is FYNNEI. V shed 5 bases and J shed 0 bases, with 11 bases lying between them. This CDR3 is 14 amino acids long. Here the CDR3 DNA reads TGTGCCAGCAGTAGGCAGGCTGGCTCCTACGAGCAGTACTTC. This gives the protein CASSRQAGSYEQYF.

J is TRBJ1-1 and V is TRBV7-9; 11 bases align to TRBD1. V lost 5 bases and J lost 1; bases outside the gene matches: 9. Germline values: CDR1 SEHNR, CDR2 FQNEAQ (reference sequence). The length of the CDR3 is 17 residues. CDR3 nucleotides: TGTGCCAGCAGCCCACTCGGGACAGGGGGTTCGAACACTGAAGCTTTCTTT. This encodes CASSPLGTGGSNTEAFF.

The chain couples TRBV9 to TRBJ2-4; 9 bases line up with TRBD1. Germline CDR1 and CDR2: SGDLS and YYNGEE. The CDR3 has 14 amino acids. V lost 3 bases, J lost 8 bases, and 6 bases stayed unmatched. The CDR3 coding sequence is TGTGCCAGCAGCGAGGGACAGGGCTCTGACATTCAGTACTTC. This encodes CASSEGQGSDIQYF.

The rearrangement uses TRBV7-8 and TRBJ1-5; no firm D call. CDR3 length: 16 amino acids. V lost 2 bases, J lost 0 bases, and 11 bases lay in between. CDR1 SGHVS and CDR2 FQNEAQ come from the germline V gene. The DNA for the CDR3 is TGTGCCAGCAGCTTAAAAGCGCGGGATAGCAATCAGCCCCAGCATTTT. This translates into CASSLKARDSNQPQHF.

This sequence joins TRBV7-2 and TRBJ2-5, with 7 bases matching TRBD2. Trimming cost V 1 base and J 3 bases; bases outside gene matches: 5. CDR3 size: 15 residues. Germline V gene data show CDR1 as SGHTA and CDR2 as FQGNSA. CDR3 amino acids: CASSLDVGREETQYF. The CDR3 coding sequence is TGTGCCAGCAGCTTAGATGTGGGGAGGGAAGAGACCCAGTACTTC.

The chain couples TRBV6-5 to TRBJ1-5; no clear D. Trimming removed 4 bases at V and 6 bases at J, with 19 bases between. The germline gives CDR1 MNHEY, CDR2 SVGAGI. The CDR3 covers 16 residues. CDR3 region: CASSSPGQWGGQPQHF. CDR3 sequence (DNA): TGTGCCAGCAGTTCCCCTGGGCAATGGGGAGGTCAGCCCCAGCATTTT.

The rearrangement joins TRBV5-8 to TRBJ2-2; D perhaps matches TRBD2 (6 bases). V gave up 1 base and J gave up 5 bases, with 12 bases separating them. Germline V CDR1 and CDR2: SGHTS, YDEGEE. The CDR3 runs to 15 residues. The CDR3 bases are TGTGCCAGCAGCTTGTTAAGCGGAGGGACCGGGGAGCTGTTTTTT. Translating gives CASSLLSGGTGELFF.

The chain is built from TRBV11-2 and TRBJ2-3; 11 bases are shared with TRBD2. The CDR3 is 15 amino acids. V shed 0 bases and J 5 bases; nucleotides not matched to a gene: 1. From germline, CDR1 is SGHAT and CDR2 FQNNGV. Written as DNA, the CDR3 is TGTGCCAGCAGCTTAGATCTAGCGGGAGGAGATACGCAGTATTTT. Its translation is CASSLDLAGGDTQYF.